This T cell receptor (beta chain) derives from a study of T cell responses to AZD1222 COVID-19 vaccine. Findings and caveats of the study: Nearly half of spike-specific TCRs reportedly go after variant regions that carry no mutations. Seropositive status at baseline applied to only a handful of AZD1222 recipients. Donors, mostly white British, included more females; clonal diversity was possibly underestimated. An increase in Spike-specific TCR breadth and depth was observed after two AZD1222 doses.

Measured with immunoSEQ multiplex PCR; TCRdb has only the in-frame clones, and not every one. The sample includes some 150,000 clones, approximately 90% of them seen just once. Notes on this clone: What it binds is not known.

There are 15 residues in the CDR3. The germline V gene has CDR1 MNHEY and CDR2 SVGAGI. Between the trimmed V and J ends, which lost 8 bases and 1 base, there was a span of 15 bases. This TCR derives from an adult who received the AZD1222 COVID-19 vaccine. This chain links TRBV6-5 with TRBJ2-1; tentative D call: TRBD2 (6 bases). The sequencing used peripheral blood, collected 28 days after the second AZD1222 dose. CDR3 nucleotides: TGTGCCAGCTGTCGCGGGGACGGATCCTACAATGAGCAGTTCTTC. The encoded protein is CASCRGDGSYNEQFF.